This T cell receptor (beta chain) was sequenced during a study of cytomegalovirus exposure and HLA in healthy donors. Study-wide results and caveats: Several of the most significant clusters were apparently associated with common viral pathogens in a later analysis. The Asian-associated ancestry cluster reportedly had fewer N-insertions than the roughly 700-donor mean in a later analysis. Later analysis placed DRB1 highest and HLA-C lowest in TCR association rates, which differed by HLA locus.

Of note for this clone: Its antigen is undetermined.

Researchers ran the PCR with 60 Vbeta and 13 Jbeta primers. Sequencing used immunoSEQ multiplex PCR; TCRdb keeps in-frame clones, though not all of them. The repertoire holds about 150,000 clones, with roughly 74% as singletons. V was shortened by 0 bases and J by 3 bases, with 15 bases between the two germline ends. This CDR3 region has 16 residues. The germline gives CDR1 LGHNA, CDR2 YNFKEQ. Sequencing used PBMCs. The sequence was collected from a man younger than 35 in good health and CMV-seronegative. The J gene is TRBJ2-7, the V gene TRBV4-2; possibly TRBD2 for D (6 bases). The CDR3 region is CASSQDGRDPFYEQYF. The CDR3, as DNA: TGTGCCAGCAGCCAAGACGGGCGGGACCCCTTCTACGAGCAGTACTTC.